This T cell receptor (beta chain) was found in a study of T cell responses to AZD1222 COVID-19 vaccine. V lost 5 bases and J lost 11, with 15 bases in between. Looked up from germline, CDR1 is SEHNR and CDR2 is FQNEAQ (reference sequence). The CDR3 contains 13 residues. Regarding the study as a whole: Seropositive status at baseline applied to only a handful of AZD1222 recipients. The breadth and depth of Spike-specific TCRs increased once two AZD1222 doses had been given. Donors were chiefly white British, with a greater number of females, and clonal diversity was perhaps underestimated.

Data came from immunoSEQ multiplex PCR; TCRdb stores just in-frame clones and leaves some out. Of around 100,000 clones in the sample, around 87% were seen once. On this clone: Its antigen is not known.

The chain recombines TRBV7-9 with TRBJ1-4; no clear D. This specimen consisted of peripheral blood, obtained on day 0 of MenACWY control vaccination. The sequence derives from an adult in good health. CDR3 amino acids: CASSQQWGGKLFF. The CDR3 DNA is TGTGCCAGCAGCCAGCAGTGGGGTGGGAAACTGTTTTTT.